This is a list of T cell receptor beta chains from one sample in a study of glioma-infiltrating T cells after dendritic cell vaccination. Produced via immunoSEQ multiplex PCR; TCRdb's table is partial and in-frame only. The sample comprises some 46,000 clones, 89% of which are singletons, and 5.3% rests with the top ten. The material sequenced was blood, taken after dendritic cell vaccination. These receptors all come from a human donor with glioblastoma. Each CDR3 is given with its conserved first and last residue. The D gene is left open where the match is weak. Not all rows give a size; the values are once, few, many and, for expanded clones, a class.

v_call	j_call	clone_size	d_call	cdr3_aa	cdr3_nt
TRBV7-2	TRBJ1-1	NA	NA	CASSLGQANTEAFF	TGTGCCAGCAGCTTAGGACAGGCCAACACTGAAGCTTTCTTT
TRBV2	TRBJ1-5	NA	NA	CASSRTVNQPQHF	TGTGCCAGCAGTAGGACAGTAAATCAGCCCCAGCATTTT
TRBV28	TRBJ2-1	NA	TRBD1	CASSLWSPGTGELEQFF	TGTGCCAGCAGTTTATGGAGTCCCGGGACAGGGGAACTTGAGCAGTTCTTC
TRBV19	TRBJ2-1	NA	NA	CASSIINARSYNEQFF	TGTGCCAGTAGTATTATTAACGCGCGCTCCTACAATGAGCAGTTCTTC
TRBV5-6	TRBJ1-1	NA	NA	CASSWGQTNTEAFF	TGTGCCAGCAGTTGGGGACAAACGAACACTGAAGCTTTCTTT
TRBV10-3	TRBJ1-1	NA	NA	CAISVLEGLNTEAFF	TGTGCCATCAGTGTCTTGGAGGGTTTAAACACTGAAGCTTTCTTT
TRBV7-2	TRBJ2-1	NA	TRBD2	CASSLAGGYNEQFF	TGTGCCAGCAGCTTAGCGGGAGGGTACAATGAGCAGTTCTTC
TRBV6-6	TRBJ1-6	NA	TRBD1	CASSPVQGGHSPLHF	TGTGCCAGCAGCCCCGTGCAGGGGGGTCATTCACCCCTCCACTTT
TRBV9	TRBJ2-1	NA	NA	CASSVESSLYNEQFF	TGTGCCAGCAGCGTAGAGTCAAGCCTCTACAATGAGCAGTTCTTC
TRBV7-8	TRBJ2-2	NA	NA	CASRTNLGGANTGELFF	TGTGCCAGCAGGACAAACTTGGGGGGTGCGAACACCGGGGAGCTGTTTTTT
TRBV7-2	TRBJ2-3	NA	NA	CASSLGRGDTQYF	TGTGCCAGCAGCTTAGGGAGAGGAGATACGCAGTATTTT
TRBV5-1	TRBJ2-7	NA	NA	CASSLMQASYEQYF	TGCGCCAGCAGCTTGATGCAGGCCTCCTACGAGCAGTACTTC
TRBV27	TRBJ2-2	NA	TRBD2	CASSLRTSGRVANTGELFF	TGTGCCAGCAGTTTGAGGACTAGCGGGAGGGTTGCGAACACCGGGGAGCTGTTTTTT
TRBV30	TRBJ1-6	NA	NA	CAWQQTEFNSPLHF	TGTGCCTGGCAACAGACAGAGTTTAATTCACCCCTCCACTTT
TRBV6-1	TRBJ2-1	few	TRBD1	CASSRDRGNNEQFF	TGTGCCAGCAGCCGGGACAGGGGCAACAATGAGCAGTTCTTC
TRBV7-3	TRBJ1-1	NA	TRBD1	CASSTNGNRGPPSEAFF	TGTGCCAGCAGCACTAACGGTAACAGGGGGCCGCCTAGCGAAGCTTTCTTT
TRBV18	TRBJ2-7	NA	NA	CASSPRAYEQYF	TGTGCCAGCTCACCGCGAGCCTACGAGCAGTACTTC
TRBV27	TRBJ2-7	NA	NA	CATSEDTYEQYF	TGTGCCACCTCGGAGGATACCTACGAGCAGTACTTC
TRBV27	TRBJ2-7	NA	TRBD2	CASSLLSSGRGDEQYF	TGTGCCAGCAGTTTATTATCTAGCGGGAGGGGTGACGAGCAGTACTTC
TRBV5-4	TRBJ2-1	NA	NA	CASSFAGNPYNEQFF	TGTGCCAGCAGCTTTGCGGGGAACCCCTACAATGAGCAGTTCTTC